Each of the 20 T cell receptor beta chains below was sequenced from the same sample in a study of T cells in narcolepsy. Generated by immunoSEQ multiplex PCR, the TCRdb table keeps only in-frame clones and is missing some. The profile shows tens of thousands of clones, about 87% of them singletons. The specimen was CD45RA- memory CD4+ T cells from PBMCs. The receptor source for this set is a human donor with narcolepsy.

The rearrangement links TRBV29-1 to TRBJ2-3; 9 bases fit TRBD2. This CDR3 has 15 amino acids. V lost 7 bases and J lost 2; bases outside the gene matches: 10. The germline V gene encodes CDR1 SQVTM and CDR2 ANQGSEA. As DNA, the CDR3 is TGCAGCGCTCGGACAGTAGCGGGGGCCACAGATACGCAGTATTTT. This gives the protein CSARTVAGATDTQYF.

V usage is TRBV6-6 and J usage is TRBJ1-5; D unresolved. Trimming took off 6 bases at V and 1 base at J, with 13 bases between the two ends. Per germline, CDR1 MNHNY and CDR2 SVGAGI (reference sequence). The CDR3 totals 15 residues. The CDR3 protein is CASRPSLGSNQPQHF. CDR3 bases: TGTGCCAGCAGGCCCTCATTAGGCAGCAATCAGCCCCAGCATTTT.

The V call is TRBV7-7, the J call TRBJ2-1; D tentatively fits TRBD1 or TRBD2 (5 bases each). This CDR3 comprises 13 residues. V lost 1 base, J lost 10 bases, and 11 bases lay in between. Germline-derived CDR1 and CDR2 are SSHAT and FNYEAQ (reference sequence). CDR3 loop: CASSLGAWDEQFF. CDR3 in DNA: TGTGCCAGCAGCTTAGGGGCTTGGGACGAGCAGTTCTTC.

V is TRBV7-9 and J is TRBJ2-3, with TRBD2 matching 8 bases. There are 16 residues in the CDR3. Germline V gene data show CDR1 as SEHNR and CDR2 as FQNEAQ (reference sequence). The J segment lost 4 bases and the V segment lost 3 bases, leaving 9 bases of the junction unmatched. For the CDR3, the DNA is TGTGCCAGCAGCTTGATGGGACTAGGTGGGCCAGATACGCAGTATTTT. This gives the protein CASSLMGLGGPDTQYF.

The rearrangement joins TRBV6-6 to TRBJ2-7; TRBD2 might be the D (6 bases). The CDR3 totals 14 residues. Trimming took 2 bases from V and 5 from J, leaving 13 bases between them. The germline CDR1 and CDR2 sequences are MNHNY and SVGAGI (reference sequence). CDR3 in amino acids: CASSYPPRRDEQYF. As DNA, the CDR3 is TGTGCCAGCAGTTACCCGCCTAGGAGGGACGAGCAGTACTTC.

The chain is built from TRBV7-9 and TRBJ1-4; no firm D call. CDR1 and CDR2 (germline): SEHNR, FQNEAQ (reference sequence). V dropped 5 bases and J dropped 5 bases, with 12 bases sitting between them. The CDR3 spans 14 residues. The CDR3 nucleotides read TGTGCCAGCAGCCCCTCGTGGGAGAATGAAAAACTGTTTTTT. As protein: CASSPSWENEKLFF.

This clone came up once. V gene TRBV30 combines with J gene TRBJ2-3; 8 bases are shared with TRBD2. Germline CDR1 and CDR2: GTSNPN and SVGIG (reference sequence). The V gene end was trimmed by 0 bases and the J gene end by 3 bases; junction bases not matched to a gene: 8. The CDR3 runs to 16 residues. Here the CDR3 reads CAWSVELAVLTDTQYF. The CDR3 DNA reads TGTGCCTGGAGTGTAGAACTAGCGGTCCTTACAGATACGCAGTATTTT.

The chain uses TRBV7-9 and TRBJ2-3; a weak D match, TRBD1 (6 bases). In germline, CDR1 is SEHNR, CDR2 FQNEAQ (reference sequence). The CDR3 loop spans 14 amino acids. Deletions cut 5 bases from V and 0 bases from J, with 9 bases between. The CDR3 DNA reads as TGTGCCAGCAGCCTACAGGGTAGCACAGATACGCAGTATTTT. This gives the protein CASSLQGSTDTQYF.

The V gene is TRBV5-1, the J gene TRBJ2-2, with 13 bases fitting TRBD2. Germline V gene sequence: CDR1 SGHRS, CDR2 YFSETQ. The V gene end was trimmed by 3 bases and the J gene end by 5 bases; junction bases not matched to a gene: 16. This CDR3 comprises 20 residues. CDR3: CASSSPTGTSGATSTGELFF. DNA for the CDR3: TGCGCCAGCAGCTCCCCAACCGGGACTAGCGGGGCCACGAGTACCGGGGAGCTGTTTTTT.

J is TRBJ2-7 and V is TRBV11-2; D remains unclear. Per germline, CDR1 SGHAT and CDR2 FQNNGV. The CDR3 contains 12 residues. V lost 1 base, J lost 4 bases, and 5 bases lay in between. The DNA of the CDR3 is TGTGCCAGCAGCTTAGTGGGGTACGAGCAGTACTTC. Amino acid sequence: CASSLVGYEQYF.

V gene TRBV27 combines with J gene TRBJ2-1, with 7 bases that match TRBD2. The trim removed 0 bases at V and 6 bases at J, leaving 5 bases unmatched. Per the germline V gene, CDR1 is MNHEY and CDR2 is SMNVEV (reference sequence). This CDR3 is built from 15 residues. The CDR3 protein is CASSLSWREFNEQFF. The CDR3 DNA reads as TGTGCCAGCAGTTTATCGTGGCGGGAGTTCAATGAGCAGTTCTTC.

The CDR3 reads CASSSRLAGGGPDTQYF. CDR3 nucleotides: TGTGCCAGCAGCTCCCGACTAGCGGGAGGGGGCCCAGATACGCAGTATTTT. The genes are TRBV7-2 and TRBJ2-3; 14 bases agree with TRBD2. V dropped 4 bases and J dropped 4; count of bases not matched to a gene: 7. Germline CDR1 and CDR2: SGHTA and FQGNSA. The CDR3 totals 17 residues.

The J gene is TRBJ2-3, the V gene TRBV19; 7 positions agree with TRBD2. The V segment lost 9 bases and the J segment 0 bases; nucleotides outside the gene matches: 6. The germline V gene has CDR1 LNHDA and CDR2 SQIVND (reference sequence). The CDR3 length is 14 residues. The chain's CDR3 is CASRTSASTDTQYF. The CDR3 DNA reads as TGTGCCAGCCGAACTAGCGCTAGCACAGATACGCAGTATTTT.

The CDR3 sequence: CASSSTSSGTTGELFF. DNA of the CDR3: TGTGCCAGCAGCAGCACTTCTAGCGGCACCACCGGGGAGCTGTTTTTT. This chain uses TRBV7-8 with TRBJ2-2; 7 bases agree with TRBD2. The CDR3 spans 16 residues. The germline V gene has CDR1 SGHVS and CDR2 FQNEAQ. With 5 bases clipped from V and 4 bases from J, the junction kept 10 bases outside the gene matches.

J is TRBJ1-2 and V is TRBV6-5; D is uncertain. V dropped 0 bases and J dropped 1 base, with 12 bases sitting between them. Germline CDR1 is MNHEY and CDR2 is SVGAGI. The CDR3 runs 16 residues. The CDR3 is CASSYSGRGLNYGYTF. The CDR3 DNA follows: TGTGCCAGCAGTTACTCCGGGAGAGGTCTTAACTATGGCTACACCTTC.

This chain links TRBV6-6 with TRBJ1-4; tentatively, D is TRBD1 (5 bases). There are 14 residues in the CDR3. Per germline, CDR1 MNHNY and CDR2 SVGAGI (reference sequence). Trimming cost V 0 bases and J 11 bases, with 13 bases left between them. CDR3 DNA sequence: TGTGCCAGCAGTTACTCGACAGCCTCCGAGAAACTGTTTTTT. It encodes CASSYSTASEKLFF.

The chain recombines TRBV27 with TRBJ2-4, with 7 bases lining up with TRBD1. After removal of 8 bases from V and 0 bases from J, the junction contained 4 bases not matched to a gene. The germline V gene encodes CDR1 MNHEY and CDR2 SMNVEV (reference sequence). The CDR3 contains 14 residues. The CDR3 DNA reads TGTGCCAGCTGGGACAGCCTAGCCAAAAACATTCAGTACTTC. This encodes CASWDSLAKNIQYF.

This chain joins TRBV15 and TRBJ2-1; TRBD2 matches at 8 bases. The CDR3 loop spans 18 amino acids. V lost 4 bases and J lost 0; bases outside the gene matches: 11. Germline V gives CDR1 LNHNV, CDR2 YYDKDF (reference sequence). The CDR3: CATSIGSFRGGSYNEQFF. In DNA, the CDR3 is TGTGCCACCAGCATTGGTAGTTTCCGGGGGGGCTCCTACAATGAGCAGTTCTTC. Full variable domain (outside the CDR3, taken from reference TRBV15 and TRBJ2-1): DAMVIQNPRYQVTQFGKPVTLSCSQTLNHNVMYWYQQKSSQAPKLLFHYYDKDFNNEADTPDNFQSRRPNTSFCFLDIRSPGLGDTAMYLCATSIGSFRGGSYNEQFFGPGTRLTVL.

The chain is built from TRBV19 and TRBJ2-2; the D gene could be TRBD1 or TRBD2 (5 bases each). This CDR3 spans 15 amino acids. Trimming took 7 bases from V and 3 from J, leaving 15 bases between them. Germline assignment: CDR1 LNHDA and CDR2 SQIVND (reference sequence). The CDR3 region has the DNA TGTGCCAGTAAGGGGACGGGTAGGGACACCGGGGAGCTGTTTTTT. It specifies CASKGTGRDTGELFF.

The genes are TRBV6-1 and TRBJ2-7; unclear D gene. CDR1 MNHNS and CDR2 SASEGT come from the germline V gene. V lost 6 bases and J lost 2, with 14 bases in between. There are 14 residues in the CDR3. The CDR3 nucleotides read TGTGCCAGCAGCGCCAATTTTCAAACCTACGAGCAGTACTTC. Encoded protein: CASSANFQTYEQYF.